This passage covers 22 T cell receptor beta chains from one sample sequenced in a study of beta chain features in type 1 diabetes. The isolated RNA, all of it, was reverse transcribed, so expressed TCRB transcripts were what got sequenced. The method was immunoSEQ multiplex PCR; TCRdb's version includes in-frame clones alone and lacks a portion of them. Here the sample spans about 410,000 clones, about 14% being singletons. Sequencing was carried out using naive CD4+ T cells from blood. The source is a man younger than 45 in good health.

This clone showed up just a few times. This sequence joins TRBV1 and TRBJ2-1; whether TRBD1, the table's D call, matches the DNA was not checked. TRBV1 is a recognized pseudogene. CDR3 length: 16 amino acids. The CDR3 region has the DNA TGCACCAGCAGCCAAGATGCGCGACAGGGGGGCAATGAGCAGTTCTTC. Its protein product is CTSSQDARQGGNEQFF.

The V gene is TRBV19, the J gene TRBJ2-4; 10 bases map to TRBD2. This CDR3 is 14 amino acids long. V lost 5 bases and J lost 9; bases outside the gene matches: 7. Germline V gene lookup returns CDR1 LNHDA and CDR2 SQIVND (reference sequence). The DNA of the CDR3 is TGTGCCAGTAGTTCTCCTAGCGGGAGTGGCATTCAGTACTTC. Amino acid sequence: CASSSPSGSGIQYF.

The chain couples TRBV4-3 to TRBJ1-2; TRBD1 might be the D (5 bases). The germline V gene encodes CDR1 LGHNA and CDR2 YSLEER. Between the trimmed V and J ends, which lost 4 bases and 1 base, there was a span of 10 bases. This CDR3 region has 14 residues. This CDR3 reads CASSLRDRNYGYTF. Here the CDR3 DNA reads TGCGCCAGCAGCCTCCGGGACCGTAACTATGGCTACACCTTC.

A few counts support this clone. The J gene is TRBJ2-1, the V gene TRBV7-8, with 9 nucleotides matching TRBD2. The V segment lost 1 base and the J segment 5 bases; nucleotides outside the gene matches: 6. This CDR3 is built from 16 residues. Looked up from germline, CDR1 is SGHVS and CDR2 is FQNEAQ. The CDR3 coding sequence is TGTGCCAGCAGCTTAGTTAGCGGGGGCTCGCACAATGAGCAGTTCTTC. This sequence encodes CASSLVSGGSHNEQFF. Combining the CDR3 with reference TRBV7-8 and TRBJ2-1 gives the whole variable domain GAGVSQSPRYKVAKRGQDVALRCDPISGHVSLFWYQQALGQGPEFLTYFQNEAQLDKSGLPSDRFFAERPEGSVSTLKIQRTQQEDSAVYLCASSLVSGGSHNEQFFGPGTRLTVL.

The rearrangement uses TRBV2 and TRBJ1-6; the match to TRBD1 covers 10 bases. J gave up 7 bases and V 7 bases, and 7 bases lay outside the gene matches. The CDR3 runs 15 residues. Germline CDR1 reads SNHLY; CDR2 reads FYNNEI. This CDR3 reads CASIAQTGGNSPLHF. CDR3 sequence (DNA): TGTGCCAGCATCGCACAGACAGGGGGCAATTCACCCCTCCACTTT.

A few counts support this clone. A single base separates this from a much larger clone, so it may be a read error. The chain has TRBV11-3 and TRBJ2-3; D gene ambiguous. The CDR3 is made up of 12 amino acids. Trimming cost V 0 bases and J 4 bases, with 2 bases left between them. Germline V gene sequence: CDR1 SGHNT, CDR2 YENEEA. CDR3 region: CASSLDPDTQYF. In nucleotides, the CDR3 is TGTGCCAGCAGCTTAGACCCAGATACGCAGTATTTT. Full variable domain (rest looked up from reference TRBV11-3 and TRBJ2-3): EAGVVQSPRYKIIEKKQPVAFWCNPISGHNTLYWYLQNLGQGPELLIRYENEEAVDDSQLPKDRFSAERLKGVDSTLKIQPAELGDSAVYLCASSLDPDTQYFGPGTRLTVL.

This chain uses TRBV9 with TRBJ2-7; D remains ambiguous. This CDR3 is built from 15 residues. V was shortened by 3 bases and J by 0 bases, with 13 bases between the two germline ends. CDR1 is SGDLS and CDR2 is YYNGEE in the germline V gene. The CDR3 loop reads CASSAESTHSYEQYF. CDR3 bases: TGTGCCAGCAGCGCGGAATCGACCCACTCCTACGAGCAGTACTTC.

The chain joins TRBV6-5 to TRBJ2-6; 7 positions agree with TRBD1. Germline assignment: CDR1 MNHEY and CDR2 SVGAGI. The CDR3 is made up of 14 amino acids. V shed 5 bases, J shed 11 bases, and the junction held 9 bases outside the gene matches. DNA for the CDR3: TGTGCCAGCAGTCGACAGGGAGTAGGGGACGTCCTGACTTTC. Its translation: CASSRQGVGDVLTF.

In this sample, this clone turned up a few times. The gene calls are TRBV29-1 and TRBJ2-5; 9 positions match TRBD2. Germline V gives CDR1 SQVTM, CDR2 ANQGSEA. J lost 4 bases, V lost 2 bases, and 8 bases had no gene match. The CDR3 consists of 15 residues. The CDR3 DNA is TGCAGCGTTGAAAGTAGGCTAGCGGGGCGAGAGACCCAGTACTTC. Residues: CSVESRLAGRETQYF.

This clone was counted only a few times. The V call is TRBV7-2, the J call TRBJ2-5; 7 bases are a match to TRBD1. V was pared by 5 bases and J by 7 bases, with 13 bases of the junction left unmatched. Germline V gene data show CDR1 as SGHTA and CDR2 as FQGNSA. CDR3 length: 15 residues. For the CDR3, the DNA is TGTGCCAGCAGCCCGCCCCTAAGGGACAGCCCGACCCAGTACTTC. It specifies CASSPPLRDSPTQYF.

The rearrangement uses TRBV19 and TRBJ1-5; TRBD1 matches at 8 bases. Germline V CDR1 and CDR2: LNHDA, SQIVND (reference sequence). After removal of 3 bases from V and 2 bases from J, the junction contained 3 bases not matched to a gene. This CDR3 region has 15 residues. CDR3 region: CASSMDRAGNQPQHF. DNA for the CDR3: TGTGCCAGTAGTATGGACAGGGCTGGCAATCAGCCCCAGCATTTT.

The J gene is TRBJ2-3, the V gene TRBV7-6, with D unclear. The CDR3 spans 16 residues. Germline V gene sequence: CDR1 SGHVS, CDR2 FNYEAQ. With 1 base removed from V and 6 bases from J, the gap between germline ends came to 17 bases. In nucleotides, the CDR3 is TGTGCCAGCAGCTTAGGGGCCGGGCTCACCGGCGATACGCAGTATTTT. This encodes CASSLGAGLTGDTQYF.

The gene calls are TRBV7-9 and TRBJ2-3, with 8 bases matching TRBD2. CDR1 and CDR2 (germline): SEHNR, FQNEAQ (reference sequence). CDR3 length: 16 amino acids. V lost 5 bases, J lost 7 bases, and 14 bases stayed unmatched. This CDR3 is CASSDLTSGVSNTQYF. For the CDR3, the DNA is TGTGCCAGCAGCGACCTCACTAGCGGTGTCTCGAATACGCAGTATTTT.

For this clone: Sequence at one end of the junction differs from germline and may be a read error. The rearrangement uses TRBV25-1 and TRBJ1-2, with 8 bases lining up with TRBD1. The CDR3 length is 16 residues. CDR1 is MGHDK and CDR2 is SYGVNS in the germline V gene. CDR3 DNA: TGTGCCAGCAGTGATCCTAGGACAGGGTCTAACCATGGCTACACCTTC. Its translation is CASSDPRTGSNHGYTF.

This clone came up a few times. The chain has TRBV4-3 and TRBJ1-5; D gene uncertain. This CDR3 is built from 13 residues. CDR1 is LGHNA and CDR2 is YSLEER in the germline V gene. Trimming cost V 0 bases and J 7 bases, with 7 bases left between them. Written as DNA, the CDR3 is TGCGCCAGCAGCCAAGATCTGTACCAGCCCCAGCATTTT. Its translation is CASSQDLYQPQHF.

The sample holds a few counts of this clone. This chain joins TRBV19 and TRBJ2-5; 7 bases line up with TRBD1. V shed 4 bases and J 5 bases; nucleotides not matched to a gene: 4. CDR3 size: 13 residues. Germline V gives CDR1 LNHDA, CDR2 SQIVND (reference sequence). The CDR3 DNA reads as TGTGCCAGTAGTACCGACAGGGTCGAGACCCAGTACTTC. It translates to CASSTDRVETQYF.

The chain joins TRBV5-1 to TRBJ2-3; 8 bases match TRBD2. V lost 0 bases and J lost 1; bases outside the gene matches: 7. From germline, CDR1 is SGHRS and CDR2 YFSETQ. The CDR3 spans 17 residues. The CDR3 loop reads CASSLVPRGLGTDTQYF. Written as DNA, the CDR3 is TGCGCCAGCAGCTTGGTACCTAGGGGACTAGGCACAGATACGCAGTATTTT.

The sample holds a few counts of this clone. The rearrangement joins TRBV19 to TRBJ2-1, with a weak D call TRBD1 (5 bases). This CDR3 contains 14 residues. Germline loops: CDR1 LNHDA, CDR2 SQIVND (reference sequence). The V end was cut by 3 bases, the J end by 8 bases, with 14 bases between. CDR3: CASSIGRQGYEQFF. The DNA of the CDR3 is TGTGCCAGTAGTATTGGCAGGCAGGGATATGAGCAGTTCTTC.

V usage is TRBV20-1 and J usage is TRBJ1-1, with no clear D. Germline V gene data show CDR1 as DFQATT and CDR2 as SNEGSKA (reference sequence). The CDR3 totals 11 residues. V gave up 3 bases and J gave up 5 bases, with 7 bases separating them. The CDR3 region is CSASLLTEAFF. In DNA, the CDR3 is TGCAGTGCTAGTCTCTTGACTGAAGCTTTCTTT.

This clone was seen a handful of times. Here the CDR3 reads CASSQFPGDYTGELFF. CDR3 nucleotides: TGTGCCAGCAGCCAATTCCCCGGGGATTACACCGGGGAGCTGTTTTTT. This chain joins TRBV4-2 and TRBJ2-2; perhaps TRBD2 as D (5 bases). This CDR3 spans 16 amino acids. The germline V gene encodes CDR1 LGHNA and CDR2 YNFKEQ. V was trimmed by 2 bases and J by 3 bases, leaving 13 bases between them.

The chain employs TRBV19 and TRBJ2-5, with D uncertain. This CDR3 has 12 residues. Deletions cut 4 bases from V and 4 bases from J, with 7 bases between. The germline CDR1 and CDR2 sequences are LNHDA and SQIVND (reference sequence). In nucleotides, the CDR3 is TGTGCCAGTAGTACGCCGGGAGAGACCCAGTACTTC. Translating gives CASSTPGETQYF.

A few counts support this clone. The sample has other DNA sequences that encode this CDR3 too. V and J are TRBV29-1 and TRBJ1-3, with 7 positions matching TRBD1. The germline gives CDR1 SQVTM, CDR2 ANQGSEA. This CDR3 spans 12 amino acids. J gave up 4 bases and V 4 bases, and 1 base lay outside the gene matches. This chain's CDR3 is CSVGTGGNTIYF. CDR3 nucleotides: TGCAGCGTTGGGACAGGCGGAAACACCATATATTTT.